This TCR beta chain was recorded in a study of T cells after posttransplantation cyclophosphamide. The study, taken as a whole, reports: Tissue-infiltrating T cells from skin or gut overlapped little with blood T cells. TRB clonality was highly associated with recipient CMV seropositivity and reactivation. Later blood repertoires were often dominated by clones from the donor CD8+ memory compartment.

To note about this clone: Its cognate antigen is unknown.

This related bone marrow graft donor gave peripheral blood on the day of marrow donation. The protocol was immunoSEQ multiplex PCR, while the TCRdb copy is restricted to in-frame clones and leaves out a portion. The sample has about 30,000 clones, none seen only once. This TCR was sampled from a woman aged 60-75 years in good health, CMV-negative, and a related stem cell transplant donor. Source material: PBMCs.

DNA for the CDR3: TGCGCCAGCGGACCGACAGGGCAGGACACTGAAGCTTTCTTT. This translates into CASGPTGQDTEAFF. The rearrangement links TRBV5-1 to TRBJ1-1; 7 bases are shared with TRBD1. Germline V gives CDR1 SGHRS, CDR2 YFSETQ. The CDR3 covers 14 residues. V lost 7 bases to trimming and J lost 3 bases; unmatched junction nucleotides: 9.